This T cell receptor (beta chain) was identified during a study of T cells in Graves' hyperthyroidism and ophthalmopathy. V shed 3 bases, J shed 2 bases, and the junction held 5 bases outside the gene matches. CDR3 length: 16 residues. Each diagnosis was grounded in clinical symptoms, serum thyroxine and TRAb, thyroid ultrasound, and orbital computed tomography. Ten or more counts support this clonotype. Its antigen is still unknown. Overall study findings and caveats: Separating ophthalmopathy from stable hyperthyroidism was achieved by a 13 V-J model.

What was amplified from RNA transcripts were TCR beta CDR3 regions. HTBI primers were employed in a first-round RT-PCR of the TCR CDR3. TCRdb recomputed calls from the multiplex PCR reads with MiXCR, one row per CDR3 protein. The sample records about 600,000 distinct CDR3 sequences, approximately 15% being singletons. This receptor was identified in a middle-aged woman with Graves' ophthalmopathy. This sequence joins TRBV12-3 or TRBV12-4 and TRBJ1-2; 11 bases agree with TRBD1. Sequenced sample: blood. In DNA, the CDR3 is TGTGCCAGCAGTTTCGGGACAGGGGGTGGAAACTATGGCTACACCTTC. Encoded protein: CASSFGTGGGNYGYTF.